Below are 22 T cell receptor beta chains sequenced from a single sample in a study of siplizumab effects on memory and regulatory T cells. This table comes from immunoSEQ multiplex PCR, and its TCRdb copy is limited to in-frame clones, with some not included. The data show over 7,500 clones, approximately 42% seen once. The cells of the mixed lymphocyte reaction underwent a roughly 6-day coculture at 37°C. These receptors are not linked to any known antigen. The sequencing sample was made of CFSE-low (dividing) CD4+ T cells sorted from an allogeneic mixed lymphocyte reaction. These TCRs come from a human donor in good health; the cells came from an allogeneic mixed lymphocyte reaction.

This clone is classed as medium-sized. This chain connects TRBV6-4 to TRBJ1-5; unclear D gene. Trimming stripped 3 bases from V and 7 bases from J, with 10 bases between. From germline, CDR1 is MRHNA and CDR2 SNTAGT. There are 13 residues in the CDR3. The CDR3 spells CASSEQVGQPQHF. CDR3 nucleotide sequence: TGTGCCAGCAGTGAGCAGGTGGGACAGCCCCAGCATTTT.

CDR3 protein: CSVGTGGEQYF. The CDR3 DNA reads TGCAGCGTTGGGACAGGGGGCGAGCAGTACTTC. The chain links TRBV29-1 to TRBJ2-7, with 10 bases matching TRBD1. J lost 6 bases, V lost 4 bases, and 0 bases had no gene match. The length of the CDR3 is 11 residues. From germline, CDR1 is SQVTM and CDR2 ANQGSEA.

The chain couples TRBV4-2 to TRBJ2-1; D remains unclear. CDR1 is LGHNA and CDR2 is YNFKEQ in the germline V gene. V was trimmed by 4 bases and J by 5 bases, leaving 18 bases between them. This CDR3 comprises 16 residues. The CDR3 region has the DNA TGTGCCAGCAGCCCCCCGGGCAGCCTGGGCCACAATGAGCAGTTCTTC. The encoded protein is CASSPPGSLGHNEQFF.

The V and J genes are TRBV29-1 and TRBJ2-5; tentatively, D is TRBD1 (5 bases). The closer fit of TRBJ2-7 to the DNA end suggests the J call may be wrong. The CDR3 totals 12 residues. CDR1 and CDR2 (germline): SQVTM, ANQGSEA. The CDR3 region has the DNA TGCAGCCCCAAGGGGCTTCCCTACGAGCAGTACTTC. Encoded protein: CSPKGLPYEQYF.

This clone was counted a few times. This chain joins TRBV18 and TRBJ2-6, with TRBD1 matching over 8 bases. The V segment lost 6 bases and the J segment 1 base; nucleotides outside the gene matches: 8. CDR1 KGHSH and CDR2 LQKENI come from the germline V gene. The CDR3 has 17 amino acids. Here the CDR3 DNA reads TGTGCCAGCTCCCCGCAGGGGGCGCAGTCTGGGGCCAACGTCCTGACTTTC. Its translation is CASSPQGAQSGANVLTF.

The chain combines TRBV7-3 with TRBJ2-7, with D maybe TRBD2 (5 bases). The germline V gene has CDR1 SGHTA and CDR2 FQGTGA. This CDR3 has 16 amino acids. V was trimmed by 2 bases and J by 7 bases, leaving 21 bases between them. CDR3 coding DNA: TGTGCCAGCAGCTTAGCTCCGGGCGCCGGGATGGGGGAGCAGTACTTC. Its protein is CASSLAPGAGMGEQYF.

The chain links TRBV11-2 to TRBJ2-5; TRBD2 agrees at 15 bases. The CDR3 contains 17 residues. From germline, CDR1 is SGHAT and CDR2 FQNNGV. Losses at the gene ends were 0 bases for V and 5 bases for J; bases not matched to a gene: 4. The CDR3 coding sequence is TGTGCCAGCAGCTTAGATCGAGGACTAGCGGGAGGGGAGACCCAGTACTTC. It codes for CASSLDRGLAGGETQYF.

This clone was detected a few times. This chain uses TRBV28 with TRBJ2-1; 8 nucleotides line up with TRBD2. The length of the CDR3 is 15 residues. Trimming removed 5 bases from V and 0 bases from J; junction bases left unmatched: 3. CDR1 is MDHEN and CDR2 is SYDVKM in the germline V gene. The CDR3 region is CASSPGTSSYNEQFF. CDR3 bases: TGTGCCAGCAGTCCCGGGACTAGCTCCTACAATGAGCAGTTCTTC.

In this sample, this clone turned up once. The J gene is TRBJ1-1, the V gene TRBV6-1, with D uncertain. Trimming took off 2 bases at V and 4 bases at J, with 14 bases between the two ends. In germline, CDR1 is MNHNS, CDR2 SASEGT. This CDR3 region has 15 residues. The chain's CDR3 is CASSEMGFGGTEAFF. CDR3 in DNA: TGTGCCAGCAGTGAAATGGGCTTCGGAGGCACTGAAGCTTTCTTT.

The rearrangement links TRBV18 to TRBJ1-2; TRBD1 is a possible D gene (5 bases). The CDR3 runs to 14 residues. Germline V gives CDR1 KGHSH, CDR2 LQKENI. V lost 6 bases and J 4 bases, leaving 15 bases between the germline ends. CDR3 sequence reads: CASSPREDGYGYTF. The CDR3 DNA sequence: TGTGCCAGCTCCCCCAGGGAGGACGGCTATGGCTACACCTTC. The full variable domain, with the rest looked up from reference TRBV18 and TRBJ1-2, is NAGVMQNPRHLVRRRGQEARLRCSPMKGHSHVYWYRQLPEEGLKFMVYLQKENIIDESGMPKERFSAEFPKEGPSILRIQQVVRGDSAAYFCASSPREDGYGYTFGSGTRLTVV.

Only a few counts were recorded for this clone. The genes are TRBV30 and TRBJ2-3; no reliable D call. The CDR3 totals 14 residues. Per the germline V gene, CDR1 is GTSNPN and CDR2 is SVGIG (reference sequence). The V end lost 0 bases, the J end lost 7 bases, and 14 bases lay between the germline ends. CDR3 sequence reads: CAWSVLGIPNTQYF. In DNA form, the CDR3 reads TGTGCCTGGAGTGTACTGGGCATTCCGAATACGCAGTATTTT.

Worth noting for this clone: This sample also contains other DNA sequences that code for the same CDR3. This chain joins TRBV30 and TRBJ2-1; 7 bases match TRBD1. The ends lost 1 base at V and 0 bases at J; junction bases unmatched: 0. The CDR3 runs 14 residues. CDR1 GTSNPN and CDR2 SVGIG come from the germline V gene (reference sequence). This CDR3 reads CAWSGTGSYNEQFF. CDR3 bases: TGTGCCTGGAGTGGGACAGGCTCCTACAATGAGCAGTTCTTC. Using reference TRBV30 and TRBJ2-1 for the parts outside the CDR3, the full variable domain is SQTIHQWPATLVQPVGSPLSLECTVEGTSNPNLYWYRQAAGRGLQLLFYSVGIGQISSEVPQNLSASRPQDRQFILSSKKLLLSDSGFYLCAWSGTGSYNEQFFGPGTRLTVL.

This clone was seen only once. J is TRBJ2-5 and V is TRBV5-1; possible D gene TRBD2, 6 bases. The germline gives CDR1 SGHRS, CDR2 YFSETQ. Between the trimmed V and J ends, which lost 3 bases and 5 bases, there was a span of 17 bases. This CDR3 region has 15 residues. The CDR3 bases are TGCGCCAGCAGCTCGGAGGGTAGGGGTTGGGAGACCCAGTACTTC. This codes for CASSSEGRGWETQYF.

The gene calls are TRBV2 and TRBJ1-2; D is unresolved. Germline-derived CDR1 and CDR2 are SNHLY and FYNNEI. V was shortened by 2 bases and J by 5 bases, with 12 bases between the two germline ends. There are 14 residues in the CDR3. As DNA, the CDR3 is TGTGCCAGCAGTGAAAAGACGGAGGAGTATGGCTACACCTTC. It encodes CASSEKTEEYGYTF.

This clone occurred a few times. CDR3 protein: CASSSRDRRPYGYTF. CDR3 coding DNA: TGTGCCAGCAGTTCACGGGACAGGCGGCCTTATGGCTACACCTTC. The rearrangement links TRBV11-2 to TRBJ1-2; TRBD1 agrees at 8 bases. The CDR3 loop spans 15 amino acids. The V and J ends lost 6 bases and 5 bases, in that order; junction bases with no gene match: 11. CDR1 is SGHAT and CDR2 is FQNNGV in the germline V gene.

A few counts support this clone. The V and J genes are TRBV27 and TRBJ2-1; 9 bases agree with TRBD2. This CDR3 spans 12 amino acids. Trimming cost V 8 bases and J 6 bases; bases outside gene matches: 2. Germline CDR1 and CDR2: MNHEY and SMNVEV (reference sequence). The CDR3 coding sequence is TGTGCCAGCCAAGCGGGAGGCAATGAGCAGTTCTTC. Protein: CASQAGGNEQFF.

This clone was observed a handful of times. The V and J genes are TRBV9 and TRBJ2-1; D is undetermined. Germline values: CDR1 SGDLS, CDR2 YYNGEE. This CDR3 contains 14 residues. Trimming stripped 3 bases from V and 6 bases from J, with 13 bases between. CDR3 nucleotide sequence: TGTGCCAGCAGCGCCCTCCAAGTTTCCAATGAGCAGTTCTTC. Its protein product is CASSALQVSNEQFF.

This chain uses TRBV29-1 with TRBJ1-2; D call uncertain. The CDR3 covers 13 residues. CDR1 is SQVTM, CDR2 ANQGSEA, per germline. Trimming left V 4 bases short and J 6 bases short, with 15 bases between. CDR3 DNA sequence: TGCAGCGTTGTGCCCAGCCTTAGGGATGGCTACACCTTC. Translating it yields CSVVPSLRDGYTF.

This clone is deemed medium-sized. This chain joins TRBV27 and TRBJ2-7; TRBD2 aligns across 9 bases. From germline, CDR1 is MNHEY and CDR2 SMNVEV (reference sequence). This CDR3 contains 19 residues. V lost 2 bases to trimming and J lost 3 bases; unmatched junction nucleotides: 17. Here the CDR3 reads CASSLHLGPPGLAYYEQYF. In DNA form, the CDR3 reads TGTGCCAGCAGTTTACATCTCGGGCCTCCGGGACTAGCCTACTACGAGCAGTACTTC.

The rearrangement links TRBV27 to TRBJ2-1, with 13 bases matching TRBD2. This CDR3 comprises 16 residues. Trimming at V came to 4 bases and at J to 9 bases, leaving 9 bases not matched to a gene. Germline assignment: CDR1 MNHEY and CDR2 SMNVEV (reference sequence). For the CDR3, the DNA is TGTGCCAGCAGTTCCTACCGGACTAGCGGGGGAAGTGAGCAGTTCTTC. Amino acids: CASSSYRTSGGSEQFF.

This clone is labeled as medium-sized (0.01 to 0.1%). V gene TRBV19 combines with J gene TRBJ2-2, with TRBD1 matching over 8 bases. The CDR3 runs 16 residues. V was pared by 1 base and J by 7 bases, with 8 bases of the junction left unmatched. Per germline, CDR1 LNHDA and CDR2 SQIVND (reference sequence). The CDR3 coding sequence is TGTGCCAGTAGTATAGTAGGCAGGGGGCGCGGCGGGGAGCTGTTTTTT. It yields the protein CASSIVGRGRGGELFF. The complete variable domain, with remaining parts taken from reference TRBV19 and TRBJ2-2, reads DGGITQSPKYLFRKEGQNVTLSCEQNLNHDAMYWYRQDPGQGLRLIYYSQIVNDFQKGDIAEGYSVSREKKESFPLTVTSAQKNPTAFYLCASSIVGRGRGGELFFGEGSRLTVL.

The chain employs TRBV28 and TRBJ2-7; TRBD2 matches 9 bases. This CDR3 contains 16 residues. Unmatched junction bases numbered 8, after V lost 5 bases and J lost 0 bases. CDR1 is MDHEN and CDR2 is SYDVKM in the germline V gene. Here the CDR3 reads CASSTPGLAFSYEQYF. CDR3 nucleotide sequence: TGTGCCAGCAGTACCCCGGGACTAGCATTCTCCTACGAGCAGTACTTC.